What follows describes a single T cell receptor (beta chain). The junction had 4 bases not matched to a gene; V was cut back by 1 base and J by 2 bases. Germline V lookup: CDR1 KGHSH, CDR2 LQKENI. CDR3 length: 16 amino acids. The sample is drawn from a study of PD-L1 blockade in urothelial cancer. Time point here: pretreatment peripheral blood. Patients suffered from locally advanced or metastatic urothelial carcinoma. Some clones are missing from TCRdb's copy, which holds only in-frame ones; the method was immunoSEQ multiplex PCR. Among 33,000 or so clones listed, approximately 85% were seen once. The chain combines TRBV18 with TRBJ2-3; TRBD2 matches 9 bases. The source of this sequence is a man aged 55-75 years with urothelial cancer. The sequencing here drew on PBMCs, taken around atezolizumab (anti-PD-L1) treatment. The CDR3 DNA is TGTGCCAGCTCACCACGGGTAGCGGGGGACACAGATACGCAGTATTTT. Protein product: CASSPRVAGDTDTQYF.